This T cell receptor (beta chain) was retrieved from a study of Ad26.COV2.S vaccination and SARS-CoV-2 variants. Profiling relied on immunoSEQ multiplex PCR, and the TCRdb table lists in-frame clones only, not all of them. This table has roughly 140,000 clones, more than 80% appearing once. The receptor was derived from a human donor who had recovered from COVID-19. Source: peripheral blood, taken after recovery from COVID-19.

CDR3 loop: CATSRDGRTNSPLHF. CDR3 bases: TGTGCCACCAGCAGAGATGGCAGGACAAATTCACCCCTCCACTTT. The rearrangement links TRBV15 to TRBJ1-6, with a tentative D call TRBD1 (5 bases). V gave up 0 bases and J gave up 7 bases, with 10 bases separating them. The V gene's germline CDR1 is LNHNV and CDR2 YYDKDF (reference sequence). This CDR3 comprises 15 residues.